A selection of T cell receptor beta chains follows, all from one sample in a study of blood T cell repertoires in COVID-19. Generated by immunoSEQ multiplex PCR, the TCRdb table keeps only in-frame clones and is missing some. This sample has around 130,000 clones, with roughly 82% found just once. The source material was peripheral blood. Receptor source: a human donor in a cohort sampled during active COVID-19. Both conserved end residues are part of each CDR3. The D gene is left open where the match is weak. Where a row states a size, it is once, few, many or the class of an expanded clone; other rows omit it.

V	J	size	D	DNA	CDR3
TRBV6-6	TRBJ1-4	.	.	TGTGCCAGCAGTTACCAACAGGGACCAACTAATGAAAAACTGTTTTTT	CASSYQQGPTNEKLFF
TRBV28	TRBJ1-2	.	TRBD1	TGTGCCAGCAGTTTACCCCTGGACAGGGGCCCACTTACCAACTATGGCTACACCTTC	CASSLPLDRGPLTNYGYTF
TRBV7-2	TRBJ2-6	.	.	TGTGCCAGCAGCTGGCCGACTCGCCAGGGGGCCAACGTCCTGACTTTC	CASSWPTRQGANVLTF
TRBV4-1	TRBJ2-7	.	.	TGCGCCAGCAGCCAAGATGGAGGGGAAATACGCTCCTACGAGCAGTACTTC	CASSQDGGEIRSYEQYF
TRBV5-6	TRBJ2-3	.	TRBD2	TGTGCCAGCAGGAAAACTAGCGGGGGGCCCACAGATACGCAGTATTTT	CASRKTSGGPTDTQYF
TRBV14	TRBJ2-2	.	.	TGTGCCAGCAGCCAAGACTCACAGAGGGCCGGGGAGCTGTTTTTT	CASSQDSQRAGELFF
TRBV7-9	TRBJ2-7	.	.	TGTGCCAGCAGCCCAGGACTCACTGACTACGAGCAGTACTTC	CASSPGLTDYEQYF
TRBV5-1	TRBJ1-1	.	.	TGCGCCAGCAGCTTGGGGACAGCTAACACTGAAGCTTTCTTT	CASSLGTANTEAFF
TRBV9	TRBJ2-2	once	TRBD2	TGTGCCAGCAGCGTAGAGCTAGCGGGGGGCACCGGGGAGCTGTTTTTT	CASSVELAGGTGELFF
TRBV2	TRBJ1-4	.	TRBD1	TGTGCCAGCAGTGAATTAGGGACAGCTGAAAAACTGTTTTTT	CASSELGTAEKLFF
TRBV10-2	TRBJ2-4	.	TRBD2	TGCGCCAGCAGTGGACTAGCGGGGACCCACAAAAACATTCAGTACTTC	CASSGLAGTHKNIQYF
TRBV2	TRBJ2-7	.	.	TGTGCCAGCAGTGAAAGAGCCTACGAGCAGTACTTC	CASSERAYEQYF
TRBV6-5	TRBJ2-7	.	.	TGTGCCAGCAGGACTAGCTCCTACGAGCAGTACTTC	CASRTSSYEQYF
TRBV5-4	TRBJ2-3	.	.	TGTGCCAGCAGCTTTCACACAGATACGCAGTATTTT	CASSFHTDTQYF
TRBV28	TRBJ1-6	.	.	TGTGCCAGTAACAGGGTGGACAATTCACCCCTCCACTTT	CASNRVDNSPLHF
TRBV6-1	TRBJ2-7	.	TRBD2	TGTGCCAGCAGTGAACATGTCGGGGGGGCCCCGTACGAGCAGTACTTC	CASSEHVGGAPYEQYF
TRBV2	TRBJ1-6	once	TRBD1	TGTGCCAGCAGTAGGACAGGGTATAATTCACCCCTCCACTTT	CASSRTGYNSPLHF
TRBV10-3	TRBJ2-7	.	TRBD2	TGTGCCATCGGGACTAGCAGCTACGAGCAGTACTTC	CAIGTSSYEQYF
TRBV28	TRBJ2-7	.	TRBD1	TGTGCCAGCAGCCCCATAGGGGCAGGGGGCAGCTACGAGCAGTACTTC	CASSPIGAGGSYEQYF
TRBV6-6	TRBJ2-5	.	TRBD2	TGTGCCAGCAGGGCGGGGACTAGCGGGGAACAAGAGACCCAGTACTTC	CASRAGTSGEQETQYF
TRBV7-9	TRBJ2-7	.	.	TGTGCCAGCAGCATGGCAGGCAGGTCCTACGAGCAGTACTTC	CASSMAGRSYEQYF
TRBV10-3	TRBJ1-3	.	.	TGTGCCATCAGTGGACAGACAATCTCTGGAAACACCATATATTTT	CAISGQTISGNTIYF
TRBV27	TRBJ1-2	.	.	TGTGCCAGCAGTTCCGGGGGGCATGGCTACACCTTC	CASSSGGHGYTF
TRBV5-5	TRBJ2-6	.	TRBD1	TGTGCCAGCAGCTTGGACGGACAGGGGGCGCGCGGGGCCAACGTCCTGACTTTC	CASSLDGQGARGANVLTF
TRBV5-4	TRBJ1-2	.	.	TGTGCCAGCAGCTTGGCGAGTGTCAGGGAAGGGGTTGGCTACACCTTC	CASSLASVREGVGYTF
TRBV2	TRBJ1-6	.	TRBD1	TGTGCCAGCAGGGGCGGACAGGGGAATAATTCACCCCTCCACTTT	CASRGGQGNNSPLHF
TRBV6-1	TRBJ2-5	.	TRBD1	TGTGCCAGCAGTGCCCCACCCGGGACAGGGGGCGGGGAGACCCAGTACTTC	CASSAPPGTGGGETQYF
TRBV2	TRBJ2-2	.	.	TGTGCCAGCGGTTCTAAGGAGGCTGGGGAGCTGTTTTTT	CASGSKEAGELFF
TRBV9	TRBJ2-3	.	.	TGTGCCAGCAGCCCTCAGGGGTTCCTCGGAGATACGCAGTATTTT	CASSPQGFLGDTQYF
TRBV6-2/TRBV6-3	TRBJ2-1	.	TRBD2	TGTGCCAGCAGTTACATCCTAGCGGCTAACAATGAGCAGTTCTTC	CASSYILAANNEQFF
TRBV19	TRBJ2-2	once	TRBD2	TGTGCCAGTACCCCGGGACTAGCGGGGGGCCGGGACACCGGGGAGCTGTTTTTT	CASTPGLAGGRDTGELFF
TRBV7-2	TRBJ2-5	.	.	TGTGCCAGCAGCTATGCTCGGACATACCAAGAGACCCAGTACTTC	CASSYARTYQETQYF
TRBV5-1	TRBJ2-2	.	.	TGCGCCAGCAACCAGGGTAACACCGGGGAGCTGTTTTTT	CASNQGNTGELFF
TRBV6-1	TRBJ1-3	.	.	TGTGCCAGCAGTGAAAGCTGGGGGGGGGACGGGCCTGGAAACACCATATATTTT	CASSESWGGDGPGNTIYF
TRBV15	TRBJ2-3	.	.	TGTGCCACCCGGAGGGGAGATACGCAGTATTTT	CATRRGDTQYF
TRBV7-9	TRBJ1-2	.	.	TGTGCCAGCAGCTCCGACAGGTACTATGGCTACACCTTC	CASSSDRYYGYTF
TRBV27	TRBJ2-3	.	.	TGTGCCAGCAGTTTAGGAATCCGGGGGTGGTTTGATACGCAGTATTTT	CASSLGIRGWFDTQYF
TRBV19	TRBJ1-5	.	TRBD1	TGTGCCAGTACTCCGACAGGGTGGGGCAATCAGCCCCAGCATTTT	CASTPTGWGNQPQHF
TRBV19	TRBJ2-3	.	.	TGTGCCAGTAGCATCGAGCTTACGGGGGGCGGATCAGATACGCAGTATTTT	CASSIELTGGGSDTQYF
TRBV4-1	TRBJ1-1	.	TRBD1	TGCGCCAGCAGCCAAGAAATAACAGGGGTGAACACTGAAGCTTTCTTT	CASSQEITGVNTEAFF
TRBV5-4	TRBJ2-7	.	.	TGTGCCAGCAGCTCTTTCAGGGGTCGGTACGAGCAGTACTTC	CASSSFRGRYEQYF